Listed below are T cell receptor beta chains from one sample, sequenced in a study of cytomegalovirus exposure and HLA in healthy donors. The assay was immunoSEQ multiplex PCR, and TCRdb's table has in-frame clones only and misses some. The sample lists about 64,000 clones, around 64% occurring once. Sequenced sample: PBMCs. These TCRs come from a woman between 50 and 59 years old in good health and CMV-seronegative. The CDR3 runs from the conserved cysteine through the conserved F or W. Each record gives: J gene, V gene, CDR3 protein.

>TRBJ2-3|TRBV25-1
CASVPHLGGGTDTQYF
>TRBJ1-2|TRBV5-1
CASSLTGNMRKYGYTF
>TRBJ2-7|TRBV5-1
CASSWGQGGYEQYF
>TRBJ1-4|TRBV2
CASTSLLSYEKLFF
>TRBJ2-6|TRBV5-1
CASKRGTGANVLTF
>TRBJ2-1|TRBV7-2
CASSFTRAAYNEQFF
>TRBJ1-1|TRBV6-5
CASSSGQGDTEAFF
>TRBJ1-5|TRBV27
CASRRTGSNQPQHF
>TRBJ2-7|TRBV23-1
CASSRGDSYEQYF
>TRBJ1-1|TRBV5-1
CASSPLGVNTEAFF
>TRBJ2-1|TRBV5-1
CASSLGTGQGEQFF
>TRBJ1-3|TRBV6-6
CASSSPEAPGNTIYF
>TRBJ1-2|TRBV6-5
CATWGGAFNYGYTF
>TRBJ2-3|TRBV7-2
CASSPDSGGRDTQYF
>TRBJ2-2|TRBV30
CAWSPGGELFF
>TRBJ2-3|TRBV25-1
CASSLAGNRMVEQYF
>TRBJ1-1|TRBV4-2
CASSQDSTGVNTEAFF
>TRBJ2-7|TRBV7-8
CASSISGQGTEQYF
>TRBJ2-2|TRBV9
CASSAYQRERGGELFF
>TRBJ1-2|TRBV28
CASQDINYGYTF
>TRBJ1-1|TRBV19
CASNDRGRVGTEAFF
>TRBJ1-4|TRBV5-1
CASSSSEQGSWEKLFF
>TRBJ1-1|TRBV10-3
CAISDSGNTEAFF
>TRBJ2-1|TRBV30
CAWSLQGAGEQFF
>TRBJ1-5|TRBV14
CASSQASGGPQHF